The rows below give T cell receptor beta chains drawn from one sample of a study of CD8+CD57+ T cells in acquired aplastic anemia. TCRdb called the reads again in MiXCR, with one record for every CDR3 protein. The sample has 150,000 to 200,000 distinct CDR3 sequences, under 55% seen once; the top ten hold 9.7%. The sequenced sample was sorted CD4+, CD8+, or CD8+CD57+ T cells (not recorded which) from PBMCs. The receptors derive from a human donor with aplastic anemia. CDR3s include the opening cysteine and the closing phenylalanine or tryptophan. Fields, in order: J gene, clone size, D gene, V gene, CDR3 protein, CDR3 DNA. A D gene is named only where the DNA matches it firmly. Size is omitted from some rows. Given values are once, few, many or a class for expanded clones.

>TRBJ1-1|-|-|TRBV28
CASSLVKNLLNTEAFF
TGTGCCAGCAGTTTAGTCAAAAACCTACTCAACACTGAAGCTTTCTTT
>TRBJ2-7|many|-|TRBV12-3/TRBV12-4
CASSSQGYHEQYF
TGTGCCAGCAGTTCCCAGGGTTACCACGAGCAGTACTTC
>TRBJ1-2|-|-|TRBV29-1
CSVAAISYGYTF
TGCAGCGTTGCGGCCATAAGCTACGGCTACACCTTC
>TRBJ2-7|-|-|TRBV15
CATSRDKGGLSYEQYF
TGTGCCACCAGCAGAGATAAGGGGGGCCTCTCCTACGAGCAGTACTTC
>TRBJ2-3|-|-|TRBV20-1
CSARGGQPTDTQYF
TGCAGTGCTAGAGGGGGACAACCCACAGATACGCAGTATTTT
>TRBJ1-1|many|-|TRBV7-3
CASSPGTSTEAFF
TGTGCCAGCAGCCCCGGGACCAGCACTGAAGCTTTCTTT
>TRBJ2-7|-|-|TRBV7-9
CASSLGRDSYEQYF
TGTGCCAGCAGCCTAGGCCGGGACTCCTACGAGCAGTACTTC
>TRBJ2-2|many|-|TRBV7-3
CASSPLGAAGTGELFF
TGTGCCAGCAGCCCACTCGGGGCGGCGGGAACCGGGGAGCTGTTTTTT
>TRBJ2-3|many|TRBD2|TRBV2
CASRWTSGTYTDTQYF
TGTGCCAGCAGGTGGACTAGCGGGACATACACAGATACGCAGTATTTT
>TRBJ1-4|-|-|TRBV7-8
CASSPQVQPNEKLFF
TGTGCCAGCAGCCCTCAGGTTCAACCTAATGAAAAACTGTTTTTT
>TRBJ1-2|-|-|TRBV7-2
CASSLRRHYGYTF
TGTGCCAGCAGCTTACGACGGCACTATGGCTACACCTTC
>TRBJ2-1|many|-|TRBV5-4
CASSKGRTDEQFF
TGTGCCAGCAGCAAGGGGAGGACGGATGAGCAGTTCTTC
>TRBJ1-5|-|-|TRBV10-3
CASSEVSEAGQPQHF
TGTGCCAGCAGTGAGGTCTCGGAGGCAGGTCAGCCCCAGCATTTT
>TRBJ2-1|few|-|TRBV30
CAWSAERFSYNEQFF
TGTGCCTGGAGTGCCGAGAGGTTTTCGTACAATGAGCAGTTCTTC
>TRBJ2-3|many|TRBD2|TRBV7-9
CASSFGGREEYF
TGTGCCAGCAGCTTCGGAGGGAGGGAAGAGTATTTT
>TRBJ1-2|-|-|TRBV2
CASSEEGDGYTF
TGTGCCAGCAGTGAGGAGGGGGATGGCTACACCTTC
>TRBJ1-2|-|-|TRBV29-1
CSVLTGLGGYTF
TGCAGCGTTTTAACAGGACTGGGGGGCTACACCTTC
>TRBJ1-1|-|TRBD1|TRBV5-8
CASSTAGTGGKSWVEAFF
TGTGCCAGCAGCACGGCCGGGACAGGGGGTAAGTCTTGGGTTGAAGCTTTCTTT
>TRBJ2-3|few|-|TRBV28
CASSFRNTQYF
TGTGCCAGCAGTTTCAGGAATACGCAGTATTTT
>TRBJ2-7|-|-|TRBV7-3
CASSFSIYEQYF
TGTGCCAGCAGCTTCTCTATCTACGAGCAGTACTTC
>TRBJ2-7|medium-sized|TRBD1|TRBV7-9
CASSPRTGLGYEQYF
TGTGCCAGCAGCCCCCGGACAGGGTTAGGCTACGAGCAGTACTTC
>TRBJ2-3|-|-|TRBV2
CASRPPSTDTQYF
TGTGCCAGCAGGCCTCCATCCACAGATACGCAGTATTTT
>TRBJ2-7|-|TRBD2|TRBV27
CASSSTGWGGEQYF
TGTGCCAGCAGCTCCACGGGTTGGGGGGGCGAGCAGTACTTC
>TRBJ1-2|once|-|TRBV9
CASSHRDPLMGYTF
TGTGCCAGCAGCCACCGGGACCCGTTGATGGGCTACACCTTC
>TRBJ2-3|once|-|TRBV12-3/TRBV12-4
CAIIRQAGDTQYF
TGTGCCATCATTAGACAAGCTGGAGATACGCAGTATTTT
>TRBJ2-2|few|TRBD2|TRBV29-1
CSALSGSGELFF
TGCAGCGCCCTGAGCGGGAGCGGGGAGCTGTTTTTT
>TRBJ1-1|many|-|TRBV19
CASTDGAFVNTEAFF
TGTGCCAGTACGGACGGGGCATTCGTGAACACTGAAGCTTTCTTT
>TRBJ2-3|-|-|TRBV7-2
CASSLVEYTDTQYF
TGTGCCAGCAGCTTAGTGGAGTACACAGATACGCAGTATTTT
>TRBJ2-1|-|-|TRBV24-1
CATSDSFSGVYNEQFF
TGTGCCACCAGTGACTCCTTTTCGGGAGTGTACAATGAGCAGTTCTTC
>TRBJ2-7|many|-|TRBV7-9
CASSLGRGEQYF
TGTGCCAGCAGTCTCGGACGAGGCGAGCAGTACTTC
>TRBJ2-7|many|TRBD1|TRBV5-1
CASSAPEGTGAYEQYF
TGCGCCAGCAGCGCCCCGGAAGGGACAGGGGCGTACGAGCAGTACTTC
>TRBJ2-7|-|-|TRBV7-9
CASSLVATYEQYF
TGTGCCAGCAGCTTAGTGGCCACCTACGAGCAGTACTTC
>TRBJ2-2|many|TRBD2|TRBV5-1
CASSLGGLAGFTGELFF
TGCGCCAGCAGCTTGGGCGGACTAGCGGGATTCACCGGGGAGCTGTTTTTT
>TRBJ2-2|-|-|TRBV19
CASSILDTGELFF
TGTGCCAGTAGTATTTTGGACACCGGGGAGCTGTTTTTT
>TRBJ1-2|-|-|TRBV24-1
CATSDYLGGCTF
TGCGCCACCAGTGATTACCTTGGGGGCTGCACCTTC
>TRBJ2-6|once|-|TRBV7-9
CASRGVSGANVLTF
TGTGCCAGCAGGGGTGTATCTGGGGCCAACGTCCTGACTTTC
>TRBJ2-1|few|-|TRBV6-6
CASSYTFASYNEQFF
TGTGCCAGCAGTTACACGTTCGCCTCCTACAATGAGCAGTTCTTC
>TRBJ1-1|once|TRBD1|TRBV7-8
CASSWGTGGNTEAFF
TGCGCCAGCAGCTGGGGGACAGGCGGGAACACTGAAGCTTTCTTT
>TRBJ2-7|-|TRBD2|TRBV24-1
CATGGLAGETYEQYF
TGTGCCACCGGCGGACTAGCGGGAGAGACCTACGAGCAGTACTTC
>TRBJ2-7|many|TRBD2|TRBV9
CASSGTSGGQGEQYF
TGTGCCAGCAGCGGGACTAGCGGGGGGCAGGGCGAGCAGTACTTC
>TRBJ1-6|many|-|TRBV19
CASSIGGLGPLHF
TGTGCCAGTAGTATAGGGGGACTGGGACCCCTCCACTTT
>TRBJ2-1|few|TRBD2|TRBV11-2
CASSLGTTHEQFF
TGTGCCAGCAGCTTGGGGACTACCCATGAGCAGTTCTTC
>TRBJ1-3|few|-|TRBV4-1
CASSQVSSFLGTAGNTIYF
TGCGCCAGCAGCCAAGTCTCTAGTTTCCTAGGGACGGCTGGAAACACCATATATTTT
>TRBJ2-1|-|-|TRBV24-1
CATSDLQLRRFF
TGTGCCACCAGTGATTTGCAATTAAGAAGGTTCTTC
>TRBJ1-2|few|-|TRBV19
CASSIQAGAYGYTF
TGTGCCAGTAGTATCCAAGCAGGGGCCTATGGCTACACCTTC
>TRBJ2-2|-|-|TRBV29-1
CSAAESGPLTGELFF
TGCAGCGCCGCGGAGAGCGGGCCGCTAACCGGGGAGCTGTTCTTT
>TRBJ2-7|-|TRBD2|TRBV10-3
CAISDLGGSASYEQYF
TGTGCCATCAGTGATTTGGGCGGGAGTGCCTCCTACGAGCAGTACTTC
>TRBJ2-1|many|-|TRBV20-1
CSASEPLGTNEQFF
TGCAGTGCTAGTGAGCCGTTAGGGACCAATGAGCAGTTCTTC
>TRBJ2-1|-|-|TRBV20-1
CSARDLTSPTNEQFF
TGCAGTGCTAGAGATCTTACTAGTCCTACAAATGAGCAGTTCTTC
>TRBJ2-1|once|-|TRBV10-2
CASLTGATGYNEQFF
TGCGCCAGCTTAACGGGGGCCACGGGTTACAATGAGCAGTTCTTC
>TRBJ2-5|many|-|TRBV19
CASSSPGETQYF
TGTGCCAGTAGTAGTCCGGGGGAGACCCAGTACTTC
>TRBJ2-4|-|TRBD2|TRBV19
CASKVAGDKNIQYF
TGTGCCAGTAAGGTAGCGGGGGACAAAAACATTCAGTACTTC
>TRBJ1-1|-|-|TRBV15
CATSRQSLTARNTEAFF
TGTGCCACCAGCAGACAATCCTTGACAGCTAGAAACACTGAAGCTTTCTTT
>TRBJ2-7|-|TRBD2|TRBV20-1
CSADEALAGQSYEQYF
TGCAGTGCAGATGAGGCACTAGCGGGTCAATCCTACGAGCAGTACTTC
>TRBJ1-4|once|-|TRBV19
CASSKGVPNEKLFF
TGTGCCAGTAGCAAAGGGGTGCCTAATGAAAAACTGTTTTTT